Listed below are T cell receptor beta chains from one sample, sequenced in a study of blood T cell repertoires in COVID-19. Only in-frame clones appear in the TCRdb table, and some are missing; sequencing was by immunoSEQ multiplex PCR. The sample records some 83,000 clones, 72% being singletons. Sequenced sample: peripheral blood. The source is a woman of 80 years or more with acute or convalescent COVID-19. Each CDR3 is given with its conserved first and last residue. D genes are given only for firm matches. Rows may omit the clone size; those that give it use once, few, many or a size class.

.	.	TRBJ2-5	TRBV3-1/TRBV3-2	CASSPLLPGTQYF	TGTGCCAGCAGCCCATTGCTGCCGGGGACCCAGTACTTC
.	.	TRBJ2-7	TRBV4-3	CASSQDAVPGYEQYF	TGCGCCAGCAGCCAAGACGCTGTACCGGGCTACGAGCAGTACTTC
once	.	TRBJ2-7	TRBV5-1	CASSTETPSGEQYF	TGCGCCAGCAGTACTGAGACTCCGAGTGGCGAGCAGTACTTC
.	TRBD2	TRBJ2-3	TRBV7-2	CASSTRLAGSGDTQYF	TGTGCCAGCAGCACACGACTAGCGGGGTCAGGAGATACGCAGTATTTT
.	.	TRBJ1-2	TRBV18	CASSPEQGTYGYTF	TGTGCCAGCTCACCAGAGCAGGGCACATATGGCTACACCTTC
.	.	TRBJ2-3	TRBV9	CASSVEGSGADTQYF	TGTGCCAGCAGCGTAGAAGGTAGCGGCGCAGATACGCAGTATTTT
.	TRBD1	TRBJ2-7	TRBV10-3	CAISEFEFATGGNEQYF	TGTGCCATCAGTGAGTTCGAATTTGCGACAGGGGGAAACGAGCAGTACTTC
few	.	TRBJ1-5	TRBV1	CTSSPFWGDSPRLSNQPQHF	TGCACCAGCAGCCCGTTTTGGGGGGATTCCCCGCGTTTGAGCAATCAGCCCCAGCATTTT
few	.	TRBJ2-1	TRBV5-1	CASSLEQANEQFF	TGCGCCAGCAGCTTGGAACAGGCCAATGAGCAGTTCTTC
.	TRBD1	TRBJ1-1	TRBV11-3	CASSLGDSKSEAFF	TGTGCCAGCAGCTTAGGGGACAGTAAAAGTGAAGCTTTCTTT
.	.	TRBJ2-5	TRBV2	CASSERGQETQYF	TGTGCCAGCAGTGAAAGGGGCCAAGAGACCCAGTACTTC
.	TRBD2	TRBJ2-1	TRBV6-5	CASRGASGGYNEQFF	TGTGCCAGCAGGGGGGCTAGCGGGGGCTACAATGAGCAGTTCTTC
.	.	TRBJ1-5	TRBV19	CASRTTPGTNQPQHF	TGTGCCAGTAGGACCACTCCGGGAACCAATCAGCCCCAGCATTTT
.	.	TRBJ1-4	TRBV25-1	CASSDHTRVDEKLFF	TGTGCCAGCAGTGACCACACCCGTGTGGATGAAAAACTGTTTTTT